This note documents a single T cell receptor beta chain sequence. Its matching antigen is unknown. TCR alpha and beta CDR3s were amplified from mRNA by semiquantitative ARM-PCR. Tagged nested gene-specific primers were used first, then communal superprimers amplified exponentially. TCRdb reprocessed the multiplex PCR reads via MiXCR and lists one record per CDR3 protein. The sample gives 13,000 to 15,000 distinct CDR3 sequences, roughly 60% of which show up once; 2.1% is in the top ten. This record comes from a study of relationships among human T cell subsets. Study findings and constraints: Bead-based sorting did not rule out CD4+CD8+ double-positive cells.

Anti-CD25 beads selected CD4+CD25+ regulatory T cells from positively selected CD4+ cells. CDR1 and CDR2 (germline): SGHKS, YYEKEE (reference sequence). Trimming removed 6 bases from V and 2 bases from J, with 15 bases in between. This CDR3 region has 14 residues. Sequenced sample: Tregs sorted from blood. V gene TRBV5-5 combines with J gene TRBJ2-7, with D perhaps matching TRBD2 (5 bases). This TCR was recovered from a man aged 35 to 55 in good health. CDR3 DNA: TGTGCCAGCACCTCACCCGGGAAAACCTACGAGCAGTACTTC. Its translation is CASTSPGKTYEQYF.